Below are 27 T cell receptor beta chains sequenced from a single sample in a study of quantifying T cell responses using KT2 cells. As for the study in general: RNA was reverse transcribed with TCR alpha and beta constant-region primers.

The cDNA 3' end received a ligated oligonucleotide with a UMI. The first PCR ran approximately 4 cycles with an equimolar RC1.1 and RC1.2 beta primer mix. TCRdb used MiXCR to reprocess the UMI-ligation and nested PCR reads, holding one entry per CDR3 protein. The table lists 25,000 to 35,000 distinct CDR3 sequences, around 10% of them singletons. The sequencing input was PBMCs spiked with cells of the T cell clone KT2. These receptors originate from a human donor.

This rearrangement joins TRBV6-2 or TRBV6-3 to TRBJ2-3, with D possibly being TRBD2 (5 bases). The CDR3 runs 14 residues. V was cut by 5 bases and J by 2 bases, with 11 bases left in between. Germline V gene data show CDR1 as MNHEY and CDR2 as SVGEGT. The CDR3 is CASSPDFLTDTQYF. In DNA, the CDR3 is TGTGCCAGCAGTCCGGACTTCCTCACAGATACGCAGTATTTT.

This chain links TRBV11-2 with TRBJ2-7; D not certain. Trimming cost V 1 base and J 1 base, with 5 bases left between them. The CDR3 is 13 residues long. CDR1 and CDR2 (germline): SGHAT, FQNNGV. The CDR3 coding sequence is TGTGCCAGCAGCTTAGGTGGGTCCTACGAGCAGTACTTC. Its protein is CASSLGGSYEQYF.

This clonotype was observed many times. J is TRBJ1-5 and V is TRBV5-3; a weak D match, TRBD1 (6 bases). TRBV5-3 is an open reading frame, and its role is uncertain. The CDR3 length is 16 residues. The V end lost 2 bases, the J end lost 1 base, and 13 bases lay between the germline ends. CDR3 sequence: CARSLTGIGSNQPQHF. As DNA, the CDR3 is TGTGCCAGAAGCTTAACAGGGATCGGGAGCAATCAGCCCCAGCATTTT.

There are many counts of this clonotype. One end of the junction does not line up with germline, which may come from a read error. This chain uses TRBV7-2 with TRBJ2-7, with D unclear. The CDR3 contains 14 residues. Germline V gives CDR1 SGHTA, CDR2 FQGNSA. The CDR3 DNA follows: TGTGCCAGCAGCTTAGGGGGTAGCTCCGACGAGCAGTACTTC. Amino acids: CASSLGGSSDEQYF.

This clonotype was detected ten times or more. The chain combines TRBV7-6 with TRBJ2-2, with 7 bases matching TRBD2. After removal of 0 bases from V and 0 bases from J, the junction contained 1 base not matched to a gene. Germline lookup yields CDR1 SGHVS and CDR2 FNYEAQ. The CDR3 runs to 16 residues. CDR3 sequence reads: CASSLAGGANTGELFF. CDR3 sequence (DNA): TGTGCCAGCAGCTTAGCGGGAGGGGCGAACACCGGGGAGCTGTTTTTT.

The J gene is TRBJ1-6, the V gene TRBV7-8; D may be TRBD1 (5 bases). The germline CDR1 and CDR2 sequences are SGHVS and FQNEAQ. V was pared by 3 bases and J by 6 bases, with 9 bases between. The CDR3 runs 14 residues. In nucleotides, the CDR3 is TGTGCCAGCAGCTTTGGGGACGGTAATTCACCCCTCCACTTT. It is translated as CASSFGDGNSPLHF.

The chain joins TRBV6-5 to TRBJ2-7, with TRBD2 as a possible D gene (7 bases). CDR1 is MNHEY, CDR2 SVGAGI, per germline. The length of the CDR3 is 13 residues. V lost 6 bases and J 2 bases, leaving 11 bases between the germline ends. CDR3 nucleotide sequence: TGTGCCAGCAGAAAGGGGGGGACCTACGAGCAGTACTTC. It encodes CASRKGGTYEQYF.

Comment on this clonotype: A much larger clone differs by one base, so this may be a read error. The chain employs TRBV30 and TRBJ1-1, with D possibly being TRBD1 (5 bases). Trimming shortened V by 5 bases and J by 1 base, and 11 bases separated the two germline ends. Germline CDR1 is GTSNPN and CDR2 is SVGIG (reference sequence). The CDR3 is 13 amino acids. The CDR3 is CAWGGTKNTEAFF. The CDR3 nucleotides read TGTGCCTGGGGGGGGACTAAGAACACTGAAGCTTTCTTT.

This chain links TRBV4-2 with TRBJ2-1; unclear D gene. The CDR3 contains 14 residues. Germline-derived CDR1 and CDR2 are LGHNA and YNFKEQ. Trimming took 1 base from V and 3 from J, leaving 7 bases between them. The CDR3 spells CASSQGFLYNEQFF. CDR3 nucleotide sequence: TGTGCCAGCAGCCAAGGGTTCCTCTACAATGAGCAGTTCTTC.

This clonotype has a handful of counts. The chain links TRBV6-2 or TRBV6-3 to TRBJ1-5; D is ambiguous. Deletions cut 2 bases from V and 9 bases from J, with 14 bases between. This CDR3 spans 14 amino acids. Germline V gives CDR1 MNHEY, CDR2 SVGEGT. CDR3 residues: CASSYDAGLGPQHF. CDR3 DNA: TGTGCCAGCAGTTACGATGCGGGTCTTGGGCCCCAGCATTTT.

V is TRBV5-1 and J is TRBJ2-3, with D uncertain. The CDR3 totals 11 residues. Germline V gene data show CDR1 as SGHRS and CDR2 as YFSETQ. With 0 bases removed from V and 6 bases from J, the gap between germline ends came to 2 bases. CDR3: CASSLEDTQYF. CDR3 bases: TGCGCCAGCAGCTTGGAGGATACGCAGTATTTT.

A few counts support this clonotype. This chain joins TRBV28 and TRBJ2-3, with a tentative D call TRBD2 (5 bases). The CDR3 has 14 amino acids. V was trimmed by 4 bases and J by 1 base, leaving 9 bases between them. The germline gives CDR1 MDHEN, CDR2 SYDVKM. The CDR3 loop reads CASSSLRGTDTQYF. The CDR3 bases are TGTGCCAGCAGTTCCCTGCGGGGCACAGATACGCAGTATTTT.

The chain has TRBV10-3 and TRBJ2-7, with D unresolved. The CDR3 is made up of 13 amino acids. Germline values: CDR1 ENHRY, CDR2 SYGVKD. V was pared by 4 bases and J by 7 bases, with 14 bases between. DNA for the CDR3: TGTGCCATCAGTGGCCGAGGTCCCGAGGAGCAGTACTTC. This codes for CAISGRGPEEQYF.

This clonotype was seen many times. This chain uses TRBV29-1 with TRBJ1-1; D uncertain. V was clipped by 3 bases and J by 1 base, with 9 bases between them. The CDR3 covers 13 residues. Germline CDR1 and CDR2: SQVTM and ANQGSEA. CDR3 sequence (DNA): TGCAGCGTTGAGGCGGCCAGGAACACTGAAGCTTTCTTT. It encodes CSVEAARNTEAFF.

This clonotype was found many times. J is TRBJ1-2 and V is TRBV5-1; no clear D gene. Germline V gives CDR1 SGHRS, CDR2 YFSETQ. There are 14 residues in the CDR3. The V and J ends lost 3 bases and 8 bases respectively, with 17 bases between them. The DNA for the CDR3 is TGCGCCAGCAGCTCTTCGGGCGCGGGGAACGGCTACACCTTC. This translates into CASSSSGAGNGYTF. The full variable domain, in which reference TRBV5-1 and TRBJ1-2 provide the parts outside the CDR3, is KAGVTQTPRYLIKTRGQQVTLSCSPISGHRSVSWYQQTPGQGLQFLFEYFSETQRNKGNFPGRFSGRQFSNSRSEMNVSTLELGDSALYLCASSSSGAGNGYTFGSGTRLTVV.

The rearrangement links TRBV30 to TRBJ2-7; D unresolved. The CDR3 extends over 10 amino acids. The germline V gene encodes CDR1 GTSNPN and CDR2 SVGIG (reference sequence). Trimming shortened V by 0 bases and J by 5 bases, and 2 bases separated the two germline ends. CDR3 nucleotides: TGTGCCTGGAGTGTACACGAGCAGTACTTC. As protein: CAWSVHEQYF.

This clonotype was picked up a small number of times. The chain combines TRBV5-1 with TRBJ1-3, with no clear D. The germline V gene encodes CDR1 SGHRS and CDR2 YFSETQ. V was pared by 4 bases and J by 0 bases, with 11 bases between. There are 15 residues in the CDR3. CDR3 residues: CASSVDTSSGNTIYF. The CDR3 DNA reads as TGCGCCAGCAGCGTCGACACCAGCTCTGGAAACACCATATATTTT.

A few counts support this clonotype. The chain is built from TRBV10-2 and TRBJ2-3; 9 bases agree with TRBD2. The junction had 8 bases not matched to a gene; V was cut back by 6 bases and J by 1 base. This CDR3 spans 16 amino acids. The V gene's germline CDR1 is WSHSY and CDR2 SAAADI. DNA of the CDR3: TGCGCCAGCAGGGGACTAGCAGGATCCGGCACAGATACGCAGTATTTT. This translates into CASRGLAGSGTDTQYF.

The rearrangement joins TRBV6-2 or TRBV6-3 to TRBJ1-1, with TRBD1 identical over 7 bases. Trimming at V came to 7 bases and at J to 8 bases, leaving 10 bases not matched to a gene. The CDR3 is 13 residues long. Per germline, CDR1 MNHEY and CDR2 SVGEGT. The CDR3 spells CASNEQGTFEAFF. DNA for the CDR3: TGTGCCAGCAATGAACAGGGGACCTTCGAAGCTTTCTTT.

This clonotype has at least ten counts. The V gene is TRBV11-2, the J gene TRBJ2-1, with D possibly being TRBD1 (6 bases). From germline, CDR1 is SGHAT and CDR2 FQNNGV. V lost 4 bases to trimming and J lost 8 bases, with 15 bases between them. The CDR3 length is 14 residues. The CDR3 reads CASSYPGQSHEQFF. The CDR3 region has the DNA TGTGCCAGCAGCTACCCCGGACAGTCCCATGAGCAGTTCTTC.

This clonotype turned up a few times. The chain employs TRBV12-3 or TRBV12-4 and TRBJ2-5; no reliable D call. V gave up 3 bases and J gave up 5 bases, with 4 bases separating them. The CDR3 sequence is 11 residues long. As DNA, the CDR3 is TGTGCCAGCAGTTTTTCCGAGACCCAGTACTTC. Translated, it gives CASSFSETQYF.

This clonotype was counted only a few times. The chain employs TRBV19 and TRBJ1-2; no clear D gene. The V end was cut by 2 bases, the J end by 7 bases, with 11 bases between. The CDR3 length is 13 residues. Germline V gives CDR1 LNHDA, CDR2 SQIVND (reference sequence). The CDR3 loop reads CASSISREFGYTF. The CDR3 bases are TGTGCCAGTAGTATATCCCGCGAGTTTGGCTACACCTTC.

This clonotype was picked up a small number of times. The chain joins TRBV30 to TRBJ2-2, with 11 nucleotides matching TRBD2. J lost 7 bases, V lost 5 bases, and 6 bases had no gene match. The CDR3 length is 14 residues. Germline-derived CDR1 and CDR2 are GTSNPN and SVGIG (reference sequence). The CDR3 loop reads CAWVGLAGFGELFF. In DNA form, the CDR3 reads TGTGCCTGGGTTGGACTAGCGGGTTTCGGGGAGCTGTTTTTT.

This clonotype was seen a handful of times. This rearrangement joins TRBV13 to TRBJ2-7; maybe TRBD1 (6 bases). This CDR3 is 14 amino acids long. The ends were cut back, 4 bases at V and 3 bases at J, with 13 bases in the middle. Germline CDR1 reads PRHDT; CDR2 reads FYEKMQ (reference sequence). The chain's CDR3 is CASSSATGSYEQYF. In DNA form, the CDR3 reads TGTGCCAGCAGCTCCGCCACAGGGAGCTACGAGCAGTACTTC.

This chain joins TRBV10-2 and TRBJ2-1; no clear D gene. The CDR3 is 12 residues long. From germline, CDR1 is WSHSY and CDR2 SAAADI. The germline V and J ends were trimmed by 2 bases and 8 bases, with 7 bases remaining between them. The CDR3 sequence: CASSELGDEQFF. Here the CDR3 DNA reads TGCGCCAGCAGTGAGCTGGGCGATGAGCAGTTCTTC.

This clonotype was picked up many times. The gene calls are TRBV11-2 and TRBJ2-7; TRBD2 might be the D (6 bases). Trimming shortened V by 1 base and J by 4 bases, and 17 bases separated the two germline ends. The germline V gene has CDR1 SGHAT and CDR2 FQNNGV. This CDR3 region has 16 residues. CDR3 sequence: CASSLGFAGRMYEQYF. The CDR3 region has the DNA TGTGCCAGCAGCTTAGGGTTTGCGGGGAGGATGTACGAGCAGTACTTC.

Only a few counts were recorded for this clonotype. The chain uses TRBV5-4 and TRBJ2-1, with D perhaps TRBD2 (7 bases). From germline, CDR1 is SGHNT and CDR2 YYREEE (reference sequence). The V gene lost 4 bases and the J gene lost 8 bases, with 13 bases spanning the gap. There are 13 residues in the CDR3. In DNA, the CDR3 is TGTGCCAGCAGCCTCCAGGGGAGGGATGAGCAGTTCTTC. It translates to CASSLQGRDEQFF.